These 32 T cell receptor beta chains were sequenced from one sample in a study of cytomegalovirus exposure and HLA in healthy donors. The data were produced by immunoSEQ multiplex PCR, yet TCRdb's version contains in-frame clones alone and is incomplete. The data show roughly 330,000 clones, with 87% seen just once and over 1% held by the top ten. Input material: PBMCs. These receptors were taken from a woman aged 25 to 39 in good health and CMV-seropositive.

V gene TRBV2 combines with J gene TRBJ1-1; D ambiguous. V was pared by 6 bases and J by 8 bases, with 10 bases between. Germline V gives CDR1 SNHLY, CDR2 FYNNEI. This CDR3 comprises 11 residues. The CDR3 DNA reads TGTGCCAGCAGGATCCGGGGAGAAGCTTTCTTT. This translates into CASRIRGEAFF.

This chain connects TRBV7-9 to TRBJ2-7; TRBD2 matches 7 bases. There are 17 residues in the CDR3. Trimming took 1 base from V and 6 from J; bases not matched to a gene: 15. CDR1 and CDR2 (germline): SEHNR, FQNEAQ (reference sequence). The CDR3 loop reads CASSLGGGTGGFREQYF. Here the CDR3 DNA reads TGTGCCAGCAGCTTAGGAGGCGGGACGGGGGGTTTCCGCGAGCAGTACTTC.

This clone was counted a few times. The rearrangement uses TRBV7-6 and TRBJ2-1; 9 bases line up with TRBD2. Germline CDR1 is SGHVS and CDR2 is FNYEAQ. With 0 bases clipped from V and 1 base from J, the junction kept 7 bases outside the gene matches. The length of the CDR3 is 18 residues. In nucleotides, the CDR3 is TGTGCCAGCAGCTTAGCCTTTAGCGGGAGCTGGTCCTACAATGAGCAGTTCTTC. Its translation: CASSLAFSGSWSYNEQFF.

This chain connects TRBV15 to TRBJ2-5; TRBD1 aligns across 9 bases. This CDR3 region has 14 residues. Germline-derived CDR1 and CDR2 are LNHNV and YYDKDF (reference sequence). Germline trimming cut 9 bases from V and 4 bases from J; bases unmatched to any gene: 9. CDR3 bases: TGTGCCACGGGAAAGGGACAGGGTGTAGAGACCCAGTACTTC. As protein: CATGKGQGVETQYF.

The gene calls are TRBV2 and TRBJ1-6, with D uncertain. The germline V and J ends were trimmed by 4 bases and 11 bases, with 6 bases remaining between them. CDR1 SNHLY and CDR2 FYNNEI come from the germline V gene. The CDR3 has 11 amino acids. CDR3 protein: CASSVLPPLHF. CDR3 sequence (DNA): TGTGCCAGCAGTGTCCTACCACCCCTCCACTTT.

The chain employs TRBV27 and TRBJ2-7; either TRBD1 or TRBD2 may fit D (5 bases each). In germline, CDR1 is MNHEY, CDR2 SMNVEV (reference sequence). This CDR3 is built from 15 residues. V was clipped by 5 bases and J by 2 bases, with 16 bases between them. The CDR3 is CASSPIRDGTYEQYF. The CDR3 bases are TGTGCCAGCAGTCCGATCCGGGACGGAACCTACGAGCAGTACTTC.

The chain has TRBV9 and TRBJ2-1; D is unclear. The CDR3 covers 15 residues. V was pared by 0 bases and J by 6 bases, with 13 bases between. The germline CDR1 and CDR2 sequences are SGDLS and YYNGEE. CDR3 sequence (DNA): TGTGCCAGCAGCGTAGGGAGTGGTGTCGGCAATGAGCAGTTCTTC. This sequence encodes CASSVGSGVGNEQFF.

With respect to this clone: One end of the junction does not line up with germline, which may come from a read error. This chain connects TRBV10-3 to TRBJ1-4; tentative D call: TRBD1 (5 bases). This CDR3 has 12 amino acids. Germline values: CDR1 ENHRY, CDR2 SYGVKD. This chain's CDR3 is CAVRVNNEKLFF. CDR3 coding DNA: TGTGCCGTCAGGGTTAATAATGAAAAACTGTTTTTT.

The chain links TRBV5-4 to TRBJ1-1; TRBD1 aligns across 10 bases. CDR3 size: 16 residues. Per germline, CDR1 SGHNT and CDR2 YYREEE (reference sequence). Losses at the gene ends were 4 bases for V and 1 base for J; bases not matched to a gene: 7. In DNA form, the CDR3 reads TGTGCCAGCAGCCGATATAGGGACAGGGGGAACACTGAAGCTTTCTTT. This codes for CASSRYRDRGNTEAFF.

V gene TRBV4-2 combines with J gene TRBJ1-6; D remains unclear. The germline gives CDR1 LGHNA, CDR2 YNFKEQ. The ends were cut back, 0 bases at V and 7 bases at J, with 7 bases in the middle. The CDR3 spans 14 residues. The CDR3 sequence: CASSQDLRNSPLHF. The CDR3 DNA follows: TGTGCCAGCAGCCAAGATCTAAGGAATTCACCCCTCCACTTT.

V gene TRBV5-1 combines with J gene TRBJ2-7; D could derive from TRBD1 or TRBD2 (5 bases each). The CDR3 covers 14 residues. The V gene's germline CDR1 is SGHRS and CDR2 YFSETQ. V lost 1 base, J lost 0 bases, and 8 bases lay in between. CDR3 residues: CASSLKGSSYEQYF. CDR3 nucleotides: TGCGCCAGCAGCTTGAAGGGGAGCTCCTACGAGCAGTACTTC.

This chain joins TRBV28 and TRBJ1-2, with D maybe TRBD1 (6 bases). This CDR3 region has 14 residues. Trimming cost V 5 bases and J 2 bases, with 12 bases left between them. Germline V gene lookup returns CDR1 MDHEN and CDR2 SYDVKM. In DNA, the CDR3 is TGTGCCAGCAGTATCTTCACAGGGAACTATGGCTACACCTTC. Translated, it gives CASSIFTGNYGYTF.

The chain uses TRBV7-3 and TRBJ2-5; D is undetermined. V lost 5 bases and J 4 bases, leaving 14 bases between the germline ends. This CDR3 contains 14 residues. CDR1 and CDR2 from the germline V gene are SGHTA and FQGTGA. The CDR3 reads CASSEKGFPETQYF. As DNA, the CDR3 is TGTGCCAGCAGCGAAAAGGGATTCCCAGAGACCCAGTACTTC.

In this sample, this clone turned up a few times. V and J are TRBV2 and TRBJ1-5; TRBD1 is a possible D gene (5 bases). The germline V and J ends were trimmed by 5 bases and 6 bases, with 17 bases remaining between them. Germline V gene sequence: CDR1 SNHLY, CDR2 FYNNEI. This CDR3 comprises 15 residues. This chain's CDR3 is CASSPQGPVGQPQHF. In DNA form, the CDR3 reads TGTGCCAGCAGTCCCCAGGGCCCGGTCGGTCAGCCCCAGCATTTT.

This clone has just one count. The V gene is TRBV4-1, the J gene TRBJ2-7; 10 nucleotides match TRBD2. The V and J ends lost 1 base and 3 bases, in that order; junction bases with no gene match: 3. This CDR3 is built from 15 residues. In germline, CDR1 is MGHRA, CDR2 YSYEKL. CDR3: CASSQALAGGYEQYF. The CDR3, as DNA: TGCGCCAGCAGCCAAGCATTAGCGGGGGGCTACGAGCAGTACTTC.

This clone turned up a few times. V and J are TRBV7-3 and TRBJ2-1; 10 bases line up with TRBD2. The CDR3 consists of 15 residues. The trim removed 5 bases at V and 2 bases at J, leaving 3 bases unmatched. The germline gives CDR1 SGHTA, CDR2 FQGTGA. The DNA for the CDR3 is TGTGCCAGCAGCCCCGGACTAGCGGCCTACAATGAGCAGTTCTTC. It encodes CASSPGLAAYNEQFF.

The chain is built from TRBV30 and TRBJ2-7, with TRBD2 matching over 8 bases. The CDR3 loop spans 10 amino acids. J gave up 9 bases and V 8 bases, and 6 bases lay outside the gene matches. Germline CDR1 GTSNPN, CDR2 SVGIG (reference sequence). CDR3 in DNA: TGTGCCGTTCAGCGGGGGAGGCAGTACTTC. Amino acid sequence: CAVQRGRQYF.

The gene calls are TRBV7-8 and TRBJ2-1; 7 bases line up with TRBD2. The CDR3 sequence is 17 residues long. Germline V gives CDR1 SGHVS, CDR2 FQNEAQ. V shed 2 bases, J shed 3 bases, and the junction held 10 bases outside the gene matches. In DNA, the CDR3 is TGTGCCAGCAGCTTACGGAGTGGGGGGGTTTTCTACAATGAGCAGTTCTTC. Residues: CASSLRSGGVFYNEQFF. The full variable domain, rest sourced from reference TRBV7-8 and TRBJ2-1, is GAGVSQSPRYKVAKRGQDVALRCDPISGHVSLFWYQQALGQGPEFLTYFQNEAQLDKSGLPSDRFFAERPEGSVSTLKIQRTQQEDSAVYLCASSLRSGGVFYNEQFFGPGTRLTVL.

CDR3 nucleotide sequence: TGTGCCAGCAGTTTCTCCACCGAAGGGACACACTCCTACGAGCAGTACTTC. This translates into CASSFSTEGTHSYEQYF. This chain joins TRBV28 and TRBJ2-7, with a weak D call TRBD1 (6 bases). The CDR3 totals 17 residues. Germline CDR1 is MDHEN and CDR2 is SYDVKM. V was trimmed by 3 bases and J by 0 bases, leaving 18 bases between them.

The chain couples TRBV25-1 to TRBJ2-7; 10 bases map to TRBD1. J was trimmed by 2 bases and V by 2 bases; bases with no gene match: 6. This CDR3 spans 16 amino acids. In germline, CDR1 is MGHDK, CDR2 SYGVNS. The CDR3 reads CASSEGWGTGAYEQYF. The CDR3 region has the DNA TGTGCCAGCAGTGAAGGGTGGGGGACAGGGGCCTACGAGCAGTACTTC.

The CDR3 nucleotides read TGTGCCAGCAGCGTCGGACTACCAAACATTCAGTACTTC. Its protein is CASSVGLPNIQYF. The chain couples TRBV2 to TRBJ2-4; TRBD2 might be the D (6 bases). This CDR3 is 13 amino acids long. Germline loops: CDR1 SNHLY, CDR2 FYNNEI. The V gene lost 6 bases and the J gene lost 6 bases, with 12 bases spanning the gap.

CDR3: CASSLRRALDTQYF. For the CDR3, the DNA is TGTGCCAGCTCCCTCAGGAGGGCCTTAGATACGCAGTATTTT. This chain joins TRBV6-5 and TRBJ2-3; D might be TRBD2 (6 bases). Germline CDR1 MNHEY, CDR2 SVGAGI. V was clipped by 8 bases and J by 5 bases, with 17 bases between them. The CDR3 has 14 residues.

In nucleotides, the CDR3 is TGTGCCAGCAGCTTGGGAGACAGGGGATTAGAGACCCAGTACTTC. This sequence encodes CASSLGDRGLETQYF. The chain couples TRBV5-6 to TRBJ2-5; 8 positions match TRBD1. Losses at the gene ends were 0 bases for V and 4 bases for J; bases not matched to a gene: 5. Germline CDR1 SGHDT, CDR2 YYEEEE. The CDR3 has 15 residues. Full variable domain (remainder filled in from reference TRBV5-6 and TRBJ2-5): DAGVTQSPTHLIKTRGQQVTLRCSPKSGHDTVSWYQQALGQGPQFIFQYYEEEERQRGNFPDRFSGHQFPNYSSELNVNALLLGDSALYLCASSLGDRGLETQYFGPGTRLLVL.

The CDR3 DNA reads as TGTGCCAGCAGTTACCAGGACTTTTTGAACACTGAAGCTTTCTTT. Translated, it gives CASSYQDFLNTEAFF. The chain couples TRBV6-6 to TRBJ1-1; no reliable D call. This CDR3 is 15 amino acids long. V lost 2 bases and J 0 bases, leaving 10 bases between the germline ends. CDR1 and CDR2 from the germline V gene are MNHNY and SVGAGI (reference sequence).

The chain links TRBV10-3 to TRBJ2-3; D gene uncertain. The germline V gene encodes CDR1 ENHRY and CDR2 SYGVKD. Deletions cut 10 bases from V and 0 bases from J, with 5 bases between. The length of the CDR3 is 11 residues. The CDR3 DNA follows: TGTGCCACCGGGAGCACAGATACGCAGTATTTT. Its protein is CATGSTDTQYF.

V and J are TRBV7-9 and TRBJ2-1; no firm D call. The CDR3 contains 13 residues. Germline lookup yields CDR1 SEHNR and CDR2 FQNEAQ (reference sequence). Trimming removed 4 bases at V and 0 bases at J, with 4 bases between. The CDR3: CASSWDSYNEQFF. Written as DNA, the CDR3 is TGTGCCAGCAGCTGGGACTCCTACAATGAGCAGTTCTTC.

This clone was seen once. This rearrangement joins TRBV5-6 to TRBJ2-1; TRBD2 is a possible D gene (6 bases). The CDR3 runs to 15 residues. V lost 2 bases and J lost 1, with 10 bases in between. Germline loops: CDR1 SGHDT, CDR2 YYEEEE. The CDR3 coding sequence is TGTGCCAGCAGCTTCCCTAGCGAGTCCTACAATGAGCAGTTCTTC. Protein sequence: CASSFPSESYNEQFF.

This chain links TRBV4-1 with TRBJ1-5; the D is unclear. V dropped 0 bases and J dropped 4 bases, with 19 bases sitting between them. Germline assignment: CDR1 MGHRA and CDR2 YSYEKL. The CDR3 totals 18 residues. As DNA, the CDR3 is TGCGCCAGCAGCCAAGAGGGCATTCCCCCACCATTGAATCAGCCCCAGCATTTT. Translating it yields CASSQEGIPPPLNQPQHF.

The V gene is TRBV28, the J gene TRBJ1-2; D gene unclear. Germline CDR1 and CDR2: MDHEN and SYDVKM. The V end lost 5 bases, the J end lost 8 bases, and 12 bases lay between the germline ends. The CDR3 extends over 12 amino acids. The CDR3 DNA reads TGTGCCAGCAGTACCTACCTCGCGGGCTACACCTTC. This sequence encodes CASSTYLAGYTF.

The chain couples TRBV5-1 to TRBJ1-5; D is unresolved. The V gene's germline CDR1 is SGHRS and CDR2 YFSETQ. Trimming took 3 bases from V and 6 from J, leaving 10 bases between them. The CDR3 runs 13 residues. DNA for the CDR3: TGCGCCAGCAGCTCTGAGGGAAGTCAGCCCCAGCATTTT. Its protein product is CASSSEGSQPQHF.

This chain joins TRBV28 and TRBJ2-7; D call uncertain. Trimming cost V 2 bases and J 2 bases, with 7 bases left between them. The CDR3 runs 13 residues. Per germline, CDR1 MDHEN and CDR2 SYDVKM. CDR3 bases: TGTGCCAGCAGTTTACTGAAAACCTACGAGCAGTACTTC. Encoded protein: CASSLLKTYEQYF.

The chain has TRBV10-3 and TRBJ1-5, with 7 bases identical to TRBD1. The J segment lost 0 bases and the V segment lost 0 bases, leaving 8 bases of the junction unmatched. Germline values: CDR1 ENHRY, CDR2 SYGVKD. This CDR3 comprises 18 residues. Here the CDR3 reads CAISESRDRLNSNQPQHF. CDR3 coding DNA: TGTGCCATCAGTGAGTCCCGGGACAGATTAAATAGCAATCAGCCCCAGCATTTT.